The clone carrying this T cell receptor beta chain was seen ten or more times. Every patient was untreated before thyroid surgery. The entry originates in a study of metastatic and nonmetastatic thyroid tumors. Germline V gives CDR1 MDHEN, CDR2 SYDVKM. Trimming removed 2 bases at V and 6 bases at J, with 11 bases between. This CDR3 has 14 amino acids. With MiXCR, TCRdb called clones anew from the PCR reads. The table lists some 45,000 clones, over 10% of them singletons. The chain employs TRBV28 and TRBJ1-5; D possibly corresponds to TRBD1 (5 bases). Sequencing was done on a sample of blood. This receptor was taken from a male donor with papillary thyroid cancer or a benign thyroid nodule (not recorded which). Some clones in this sample may be carry-over from other donors' samples. The CDR3 loop is CASSLQGFGQPQHF. DNA for the CDR3: TGTGCCAGCAGTTTACAGGGTTTTGGTCAGCCCCAGCATTTT.